Detailed here is one T cell receptor beta chain. The data were taken from a study of blood T cells in healthy people across ages. The authors ran a second PCR of about 6 to 11 cycles using a sample-barcoded 5' primer and a J-beta primer mix. In TCRdb, the 5' RACE reads were re-called with MiXCR into one record per CDR3 protein. The table shows hundreds of thousands of distinct CDR3 sequences, with around 41% occurring only once. The germline gives CDR1 KGHSH, CDR2 LQKENI. The trim removed 2 bases at V and 0 bases at J, leaving 4 bases unmatched. The CDR3 runs to 16 residues. This clonotype was obtained from a man aged 80 or over in good health. The chain carries TRBV18 and TRBJ2-5; 9 nucleotides align to TRBD1. The sequenced sample consisted of blood. The CDR3 region has the DNA TGTGCCAGCTCACCAATGGGACAGGGCAACCAAGAGACCCAGTACTTC. It encodes CASSPMGQGNQETQYF.